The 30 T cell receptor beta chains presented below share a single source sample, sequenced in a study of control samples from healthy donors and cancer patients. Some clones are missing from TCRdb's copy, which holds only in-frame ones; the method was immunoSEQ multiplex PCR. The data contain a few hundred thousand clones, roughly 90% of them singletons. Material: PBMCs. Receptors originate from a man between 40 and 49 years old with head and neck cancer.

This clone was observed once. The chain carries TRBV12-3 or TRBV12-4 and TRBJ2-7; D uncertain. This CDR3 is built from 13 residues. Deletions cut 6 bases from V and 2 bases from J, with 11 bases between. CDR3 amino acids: CASSTNNPYEQYF. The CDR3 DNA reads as TGTGCCAGCAGCACGAACAACCCCTACGAGCAGTACTTC.

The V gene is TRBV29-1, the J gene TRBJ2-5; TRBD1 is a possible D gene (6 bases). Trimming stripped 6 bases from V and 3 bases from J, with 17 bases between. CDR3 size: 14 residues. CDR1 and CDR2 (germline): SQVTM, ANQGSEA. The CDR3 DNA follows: TGCAGCGTCGATAGGGTAGGGGGAAAAGAGACCCAGTACTTC. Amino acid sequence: CSVDRVGGKETQYF.

CDR3 in DNA: TGTGCCAGCAGCTCGCGGGGGGGCGCGTACGAGCAGTACTTC. Its translation is CASSSRGGAYEQYF. The chain has TRBV5-8 and TRBJ2-7; 9 nucleotides line up with TRBD2. The junction had 5 bases not matched to a gene; V was cut back by 3 bases and J by 4 bases. This CDR3 spans 14 amino acids. Germline values: CDR1 SGHTS, CDR2 YDEGEE.

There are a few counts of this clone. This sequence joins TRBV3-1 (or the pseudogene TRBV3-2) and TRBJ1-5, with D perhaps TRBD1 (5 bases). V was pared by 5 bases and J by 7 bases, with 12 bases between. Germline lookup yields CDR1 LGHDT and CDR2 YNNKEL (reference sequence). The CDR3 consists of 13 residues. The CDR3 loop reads CASSFTGDQPQHF. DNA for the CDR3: TGTGCCAGCAGCTTTACAGGCGACCAGCCCCAGCATTTT.

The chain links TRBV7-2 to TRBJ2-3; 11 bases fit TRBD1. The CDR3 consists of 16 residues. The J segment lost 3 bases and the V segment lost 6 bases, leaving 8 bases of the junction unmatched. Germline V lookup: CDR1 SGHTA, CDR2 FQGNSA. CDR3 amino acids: CASSTWGTGGTDTQYF. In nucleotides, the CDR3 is TGTGCCAGCAGTACCTGGGGGACAGGGGGGACAGATACGCAGTATTTT.

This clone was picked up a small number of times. This CDR3 is CASSLDSYSYEQYF. For the CDR3, the DNA is TGTGCCAGCAGCTTGGACAGCTACTCCTACGAGCAGTACTTC. The chain is built from TRBV5-4 and TRBJ2-7; D call uncertain. Trimming took 0 bases from V and 0 from J, leaving 7 bases between them. This CDR3 is 14 amino acids long. Germline CDR1 SGHNT, CDR2 YYREEE (reference sequence).

The CDR3 DNA is TGTGCCAGCAGCGCCCCCAGGGAAGGAGCGACCCAGTACTTC. Residues: CASSAPREGATQYF. The V call is TRBV7-2, the J call TRBJ2-5, with a weak D call TRBD1 (5 bases). CDR3 size: 14 residues. Germline CDR1 reads SGHTA; CDR2 reads FQGNSA. V was clipped by 5 bases and J by 7 bases, with 17 bases between them.

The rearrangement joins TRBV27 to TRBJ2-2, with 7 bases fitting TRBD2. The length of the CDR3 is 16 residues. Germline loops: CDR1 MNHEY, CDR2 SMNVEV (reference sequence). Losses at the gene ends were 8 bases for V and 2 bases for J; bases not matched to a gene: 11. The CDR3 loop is CASGTPASGNTGELFF. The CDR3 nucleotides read TGTGCCAGCGGGACCCCCGCTAGCGGTAACACCGGGGAGCTGTTTTTT.

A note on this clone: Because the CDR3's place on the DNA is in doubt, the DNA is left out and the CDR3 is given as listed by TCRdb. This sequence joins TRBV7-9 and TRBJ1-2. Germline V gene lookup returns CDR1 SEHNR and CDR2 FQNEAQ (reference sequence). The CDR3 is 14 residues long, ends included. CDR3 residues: CASSSVAVGTGDTF.

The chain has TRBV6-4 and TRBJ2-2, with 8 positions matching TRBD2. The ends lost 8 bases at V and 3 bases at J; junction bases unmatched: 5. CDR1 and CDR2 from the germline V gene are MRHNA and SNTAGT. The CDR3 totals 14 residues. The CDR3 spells CASRLAFDTGELFF. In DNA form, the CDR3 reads TGTGCCAGCCGACTAGCGTTTGACACCGGGGAGCTGTTTTTT.

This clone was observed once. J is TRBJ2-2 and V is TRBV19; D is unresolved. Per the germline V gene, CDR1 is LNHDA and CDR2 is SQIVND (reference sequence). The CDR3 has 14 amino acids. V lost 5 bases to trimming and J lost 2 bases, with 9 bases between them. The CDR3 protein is CASSAQPNTGELFF. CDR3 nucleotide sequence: TGTGCCAGTAGTGCGCAACCTAACACCGGGGAGCTGTTTTTT.

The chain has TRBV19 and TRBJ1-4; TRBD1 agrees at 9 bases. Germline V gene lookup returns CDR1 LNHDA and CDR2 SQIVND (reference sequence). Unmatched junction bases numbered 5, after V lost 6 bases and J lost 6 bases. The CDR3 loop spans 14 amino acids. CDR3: CASSHRDRDEKLFF. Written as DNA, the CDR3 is TGTGCCAGTAGCCACCGGGACAGGGATGAAAAACTGTTTTTT. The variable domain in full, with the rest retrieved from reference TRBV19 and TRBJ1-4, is DGGITQSPKYLFRKEGQNVTLSCEQNLNHDAMYWYRQDPGQGLRLIYYSQIVNDFQKGDIAEGYSVSREKKESFPLTVTSAQKNPTAFYLCASSHRDRDEKLFFGSGTQLSVL.

The CDR3 region has the DNA TGTGCCAGCAGAAGTCTGAACAATGAGCAGTTCTTC. Translated: CASRSLNNEQFF. The chain uses TRBV7-9 and TRBJ2-1; the D is unclear. V gave up 6 bases and J gave up 5 bases, with 8 bases separating them. The CDR3 extends over 12 amino acids. Germline V gene sequence: CDR1 SEHNR, CDR2 FQNEAQ (reference sequence).

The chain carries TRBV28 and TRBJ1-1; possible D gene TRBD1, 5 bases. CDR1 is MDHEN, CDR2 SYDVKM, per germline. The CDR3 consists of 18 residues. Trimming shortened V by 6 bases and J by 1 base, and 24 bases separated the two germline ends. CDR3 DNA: TGTGCCAGCAGCCGAGGGCCCAATCCGGGGCTCGGGAACACTGAAGCTTTCTTT. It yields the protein CASSRGPNPGLGNTEAFF.

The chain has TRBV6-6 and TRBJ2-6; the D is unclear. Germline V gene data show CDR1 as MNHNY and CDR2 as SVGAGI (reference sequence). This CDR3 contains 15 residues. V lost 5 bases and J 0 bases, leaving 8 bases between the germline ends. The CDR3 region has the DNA TGTGCCAGCAGTCGAACAGCCTCTGGGGCCAACGTCCTGACTTTC. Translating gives CASSRTASGANVLTF.

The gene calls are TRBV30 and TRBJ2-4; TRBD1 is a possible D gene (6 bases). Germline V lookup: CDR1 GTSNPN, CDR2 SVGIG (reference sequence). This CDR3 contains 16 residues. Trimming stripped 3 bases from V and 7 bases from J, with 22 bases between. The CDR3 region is CAWSGLTGRGSNIQYF. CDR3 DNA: TGTGCCTGGAGCGGACTGACGGGAAGGGGGTCGAACATTCAGTACTTC.

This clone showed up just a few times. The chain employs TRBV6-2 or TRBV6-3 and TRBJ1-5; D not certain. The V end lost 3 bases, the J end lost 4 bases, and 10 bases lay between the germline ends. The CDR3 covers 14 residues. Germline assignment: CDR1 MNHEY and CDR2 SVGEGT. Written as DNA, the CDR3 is TGTGCCAGCAGTTATTCTGGGAGAAATCAGCCCCAGCATTTT. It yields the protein CASSYSGRNQPQHF.

The CDR3 coding sequence is TGTGCCAGCAGTGGGCGGGACTCGGACGACTATGGCTACACCTTC. Amino acid sequence: CASSGRDSDDYGYTF. The chain joins TRBV2 to TRBJ1-2; D may be TRBD1 (5 bases). Trimming cost V 4 bases and J 3 bases, with 15 bases left between them. Germline-derived CDR1 and CDR2 are SNHLY and FYNNEI. The CDR3 is 15 amino acids.

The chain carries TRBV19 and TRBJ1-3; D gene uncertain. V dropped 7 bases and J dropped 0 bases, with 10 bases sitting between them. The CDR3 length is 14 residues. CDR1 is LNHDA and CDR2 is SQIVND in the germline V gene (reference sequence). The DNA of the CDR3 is TGTGCCAGTAATGTGGGCAACTCTGGAAACACCATATATTTT. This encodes CASNVGNSGNTIYF.

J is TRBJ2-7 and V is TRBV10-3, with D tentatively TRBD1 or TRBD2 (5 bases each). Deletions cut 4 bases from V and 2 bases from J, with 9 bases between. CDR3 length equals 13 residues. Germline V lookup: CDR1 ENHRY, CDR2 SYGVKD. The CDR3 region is CAISAGGPYEQYF. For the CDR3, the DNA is TGTGCCATCAGTGCTGGGGGACCCTACGAGCAGTACTTC.

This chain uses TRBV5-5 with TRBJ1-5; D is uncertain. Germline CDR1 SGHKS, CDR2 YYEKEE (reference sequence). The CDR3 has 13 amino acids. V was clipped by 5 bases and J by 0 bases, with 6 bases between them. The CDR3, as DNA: TGTGCCAGCAGTAAGATTAGCAATCAGCCCCAGCATTTT. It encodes CASSKISNQPQHF.

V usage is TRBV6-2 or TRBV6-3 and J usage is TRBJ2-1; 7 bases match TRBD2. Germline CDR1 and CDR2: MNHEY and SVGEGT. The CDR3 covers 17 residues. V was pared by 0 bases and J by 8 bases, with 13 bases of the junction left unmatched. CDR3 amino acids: CASSYSSRTGGLDEQFF. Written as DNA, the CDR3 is TGTGCCAGCAGTTACTCGAGTCGTACGGGGGGTTTGGATGAGCAGTTCTTC.

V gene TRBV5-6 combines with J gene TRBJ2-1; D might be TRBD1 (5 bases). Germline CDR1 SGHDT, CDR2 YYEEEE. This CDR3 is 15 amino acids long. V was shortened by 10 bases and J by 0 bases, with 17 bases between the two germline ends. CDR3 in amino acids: CAGAKWSGSYNEQFF. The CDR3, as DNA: TGTGCCGGGGCTAAATGGTCAGGCTCCTACAATGAGCAGTTCTTC.

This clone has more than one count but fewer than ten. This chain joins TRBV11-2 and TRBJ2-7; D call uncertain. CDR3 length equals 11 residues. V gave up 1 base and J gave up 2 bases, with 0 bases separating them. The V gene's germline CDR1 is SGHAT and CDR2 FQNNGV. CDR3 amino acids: CASSLAYEQYF. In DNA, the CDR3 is TGTGCCAGCAGCTTAGCCTACGAGCAGTACTTC.

The CDR3 reads CASSEVAGNIQYF. CDR3 DNA sequence: TGCGCCAGCAGTGAGGTTGCGGGAAACATTCAGTACTTC. The rearrangement uses TRBV10-1 and TRBJ2-4, with D maybe TRBD2 (5 bases). The CDR3 covers 13 residues. Germline assignment: CDR1 WNHNN and CDR2 SYGVQD (reference sequence). V lost 2 bases, J lost 6 bases, and 8 bases lay in between.

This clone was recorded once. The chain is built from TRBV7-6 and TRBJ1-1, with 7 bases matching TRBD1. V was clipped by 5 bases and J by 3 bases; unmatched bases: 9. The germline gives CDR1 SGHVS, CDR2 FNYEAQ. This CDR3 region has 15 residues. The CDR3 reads CASSPNQGEDTEAFF. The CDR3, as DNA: TGTGCCAGCAGCCCGAACCAGGGGGAGGACACTGAAGCTTTCTTT.

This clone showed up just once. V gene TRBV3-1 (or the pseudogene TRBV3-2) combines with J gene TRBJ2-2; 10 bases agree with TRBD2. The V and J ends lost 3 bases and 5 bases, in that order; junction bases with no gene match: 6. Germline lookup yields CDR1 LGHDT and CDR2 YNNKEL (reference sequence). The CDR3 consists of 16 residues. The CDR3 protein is CASSQHSGRSTGELFF. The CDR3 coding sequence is TGTGCCAGCAGCCAGCATAGCGGGAGGTCAACCGGGGAGCTGTTTTTT.

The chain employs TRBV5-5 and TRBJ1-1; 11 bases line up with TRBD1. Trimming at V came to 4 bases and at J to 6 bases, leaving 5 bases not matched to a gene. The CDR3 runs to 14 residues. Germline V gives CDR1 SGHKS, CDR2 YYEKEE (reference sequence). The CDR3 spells CASSPGQGVPEAFF. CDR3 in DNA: TGTGCCAGCAGCCCGGGACAGGGGGTGCCTGAAGCTTTCTTT.

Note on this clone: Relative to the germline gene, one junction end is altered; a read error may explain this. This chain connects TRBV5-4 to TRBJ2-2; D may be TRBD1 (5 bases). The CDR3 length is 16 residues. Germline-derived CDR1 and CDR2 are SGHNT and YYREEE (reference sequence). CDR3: CASSFRGGANAGELFF. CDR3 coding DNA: TGTGCCAGCAGCTTCAGAGGTGGGGCGAACGCCGGGGAGCTGTTTTTT.

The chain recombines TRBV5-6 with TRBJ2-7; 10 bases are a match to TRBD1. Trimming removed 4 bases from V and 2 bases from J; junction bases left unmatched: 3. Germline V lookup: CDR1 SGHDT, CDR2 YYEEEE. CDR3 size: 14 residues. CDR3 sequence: CASSGTGATYEQYF. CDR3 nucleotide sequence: TGTGCCAGCAGCGGGACAGGGGCGACCTACGAGCAGTACTTC.